This is a list of T cell receptor beta chains from one sample in a study of PD-L1 blockade in urothelial cancer. Repertoires were generated with immunoSEQ multiplex PCR, while TCRdb's copy carries only in-frame clones and drops some. The top ten clones hold roughly 9.5% of a sample with more than 80,000 clones, over 80% of them seen once. Specimen: PBMCs, collected around atezolizumab (anti-PD-L1) treatment. These receptors were taken from a man between 65 and 80 years old with urothelial cancer. Both conserved end residues are part of each CDR3. The order of the fields is V gene, D gene, J gene, clone size, CDR3 protein, CDR3 DNA. The D gene is left open where the match is weak. Clone size is stated in some rows and not others, as once, few, many or a class when expanded.

TRBV6-1	TRBD2	TRBJ2-1	NA	CASRTGLAGVNEQFF	TGTGCCAGCAGGACGGGACTAGCGGGGGTGAATGAGCAGTTCTTC
TRBV14	NA	TRBJ1-4	few	CASSRTVTNEKLFF	TGTGCCAGCAGCCGGACAGTGACTAATGAAAAACTGTTTTTT
TRBV7-2	TRBD1	TRBJ2-7	NA	CASSLGTGGGEQYF	TGTGCCAGCAGCTTAGGGACAGGGGGCGGCGAGCAGTACTTC
TRBV2	NA	TRBJ2-2	NA	CASTPDRIANTGELFF	TGTGCCAGCACTCCAGACAGGATTGCGAACACCGGGGAGCTGTTTTTT
TRBV19	TRBD1	TRBJ1-1	once	CASSQFRQGRGTEAFF	TGTGCCAGTAGCCAATTTAGACAGGGGCGTGGGACTGAAGCTTTCTTT
TRBV15	TRBD1	TRBJ2-7	NA	CATSREGQSTKQYF	TGTGCCACCAGCAGAGAGGGACAGAGTACGAAGCAGTACTTC
TRBV2	NA	TRBJ1-1	few	CASTAGRRGSTEAFF	TGTGCCAGCACCGCCGGGAGAAGGGGCAGCACTGAAGCTTTCTTT
TRBV5-4	TRBD1	TRBJ1-2	NA	CASSLQGDGYTF	TGTGCCAGCAGCTTGCAGGGGGACGGCTACACCTTC
TRBV6-1	TRBD1	TRBJ1-2	NA	CASTGQGAYYTF	TGTGCCAGCACCGGACAGGGGGCTTACTACACCTTC
TRBV5-1	NA	TRBJ1-4	NA	CASSLVSGADEKLFF	TGCGCCAGCAGCTTGGTCAGCGGGGCGGATGAAAAACTGTTTTTT
TRBV19	NA	TRBJ1-1	NA	CASTLAFNTEAFF	TGTGCCAGTACCCTGGCCTTTAACACTGAAGCTTTCTTT
TRBV5-1	TRBD1	TRBJ1-1	NA	CASSYGQENTEAFF	TGCGCCAGCAGCTATGGACAGGAGAACACTGAAGCTTTCTTT
TRBV6-8	NA	TRBJ1-5	NA	CASSYSLGANQPQHF	TGTGCCAGCAGTTACTCGTTGGGGGCGAATCAGCCCCAGCATTTT
TRBV5-5	NA	TRBJ1-3	NA	CASSSFRVFGNTIYF	TGTGCCAGCAGCTCCTTCAGGGTTTTTGGAAACACCATATATTTT
TRBV5-5	TRBD1	TRBJ2-3	NA	CASSLAITQGTFTQYF	TGTGCCAGCAGCTTGGCCATAACACAGGGGACCTTTACGCAGTATTTT
TRBV5-1	NA	TRBJ1-1	NA	CASSLRGKNTEAFF	TGCGCCAGCAGCTTGCGGGGTAAGAACACTGAAGCTTTCTTT
TRBV7-2	TRBD2	TRBJ2-3	NA	CASSLQGAGGDTQYF	TGTGCCAGCAGCCTACAGGGCGCGGGAGGTGATACGCAGTATTTT
TRBV11-2	NA	TRBJ2-3	NA	CASRPLTGTDTQYF	TGTGCCAGCAGACCCCTGACAGGCACAGATACGCAGTATTTT
TRBV6-5	NA	TRBJ2-5	NA	CASSPAGSETQYF	TGTGCCAGCAGTCCGGCGGGATCAGAGACCCAGTACTTC
TRBV4-1	NA	TRBJ2-1	few	CASSQDVLSNEQFF	TGCGCCAGCAGCCAAGACGTTCTGAGCAATGAGCAGTTCTTC
TRBV11-3	NA	TRBJ1-1	NA	CASSLYGEGNTEAFF	TGTGCCAGCAGCTTATATGGTGAGGGGAACACTGAAGCTTTCTTT
TRBV6-1	NA	TRBJ1-1	NA	CASSEITEAFF	TGTGCCAGCAGTGAAATAACTGAAGCTTTCTTT
TRBV6-5	NA	TRBJ1-2	NA	CASSYLHGNYGYTF	TGTGCCAGCAGTTACCTCCACGGGAACTATGGCTACACCTTC
TRBV10-3	NA	TRBJ2-1	once	CAIEGRTNEQFF	TGTGCCATAGAAGGGAGAACCAATGAGCAGTTCTTC
TRBV11-2	TRBD1	TRBJ1-1	once	CASSTQGADTEAFF	TGTGCCAGCAGCACCCAGGGGGCCGACACTGAAGCTTTCTTT
TRBV7-9	TRBD2	TRBJ2-7	few	CASSLAVAGGYEQYF	TGTGCCAGCAGCTTAGCGGTAGCGGGGGGCTACGAGCAGTACTTC
TRBV7-2	NA	TRBJ1-1	few	CASSPKQGGMNTEAFF	TGTGCCAGCAGCCCGAAACAGGGTGGCATGAACACTGAAGCTTTCTTT
TRBV19	NA	TRBJ1-1	many	CASSIKAPGTEAFF	TGTGCCAGTAGTATTAAAGCTCCGGGGACTGAAGCTTTCTTT
TRBV7-2	TRBD1	TRBJ2-7	NA	CASSWDRVEQYF	TGTGCCAGCAGCTGGGACAGGGTTGAGCAGTACTTC
TRBV11-2	NA	TRBJ2-3	NA	CASSNTGLADTQYF	TGTGCCAGCAGCAATACAGGGCTAGCAGATACGCAGTATTTT
TRBV10-3	TRBD2	TRBJ2-1	NA	CAIGTSVYNEQFF	TGTGCCATCGGGACTAGCGTATACAATGAGCAGTTCTTC
TRBV7-8	TRBD1	TRBJ2-7	NA	CASSSERRDSSYEQYF	TGTGCCAGCAGCTCAGAAAGACGGGACAGCTCCTACGAGCAGTACTTC
TRBV28	NA	TRBJ1-4	NA	CASTDLTVGGEKLFF	TGTGCCAGCACCGACTTGACCGTGGGGGGTGAAAAACTGTTTTTT
TRBV7-9	TRBD2	TRBJ2-5	NA	CASSHGISGRAEETQYF	TGTGCCAGCAGCCATGGCATTAGCGGGAGGGCCGAGGAGACCCAGTACTTC
TRBV4-2	TRBD2	TRBJ2-1	NA	CASSQDASGSYNEQFF	TGTGCCAGCAGCCAAGATGCTAGCGGGAGTTACAATGAGCAGTTCTTC
TRBV4-2	TRBD1	TRBJ2-5	NA	CASSRGRTGGQETQYF	TGTGCCAGCAGCCGAGGTAGGACAGGGGGTCAAGAGACCCAGTACTTC
TRBV11-3	TRBD1	TRBJ1-2	NA	CASSLSRGQRYTF	TGTGCCAGCAGCTTAAGCAGGGGGCAAAGGTACACCTTC
TRBV19	TRBD1	TRBJ1-5	NA	CASRNDRGYPNQPQHF	TGTGCCAGTAGAAACGACAGGGGATATCCCAATCAGCCCCAGCATTTT
TRBV5-8	NA	TRBJ1-4	NA	CASRPGFGEKLFF	TGTGCCAGCAGACCCGGGTTCGGTGAAAAACTGTTTTTT
TRBV15	NA	TRBJ2-3	NA	CATSTFREPSTDTQYF	TGTGCCACCAGCACCTTCAGGGAACCTAGCACAGATACGCAGTATTTT
TRBV18	NA	TRBJ2-7	NA	CASSPPASRYEQYF	TGTGCCAGCTCACCCCCGGCCTCTAGATACGAGCAGTACTTC
TRBV5-1	NA	TRBJ2-7	NA	CASSWGVYEQYF	TGCGCCAGCAGCTGGGGGGTCTACGAGCAGTACTTC
TRBV9	NA	TRBJ2-1	NA	CASSVDAGSSYNEQFF	TGTGCCAGCAGCGTAGATGCGGGTAGCTCCTACAATGAGCAGTTCTTC
TRBV15	TRBD2	TRBJ2-1	NA	CATSSPTSGGNQYNEQFF	TGTGCCACCAGCAGCCCGACTAGCGGGGGGAATCAGTACAATGAGCAGTTCTTC
TRBV5-4	TRBD1	TRBJ2-5	few	CASSLTGGQETQYF	TGTGCCAGCAGCTTGACAGGGGGGCAAGAGACCCAGTACTTC
TRBV29-1	TRBD1	TRBJ1-2	NA	CSVERTGANYGYTF	TGCAGCGTTGAACGGACAGGGGCTAACTATGGCTACACCTTC
TRBV18	TRBD1	TRBJ2-1	NA	CASSPPGRGSYNEQFF	TGTGCCAGCTCACCCCCGGGCAGGGGGTCCTACAATGAGCAGTTCTTC
TRBV11-3	TRBD2	TRBJ2-2	NA	CASSLTGGGELFF	TGTGCCAGCAGCTTGACGGGAGGCGGGGAGCTGTTTTTT